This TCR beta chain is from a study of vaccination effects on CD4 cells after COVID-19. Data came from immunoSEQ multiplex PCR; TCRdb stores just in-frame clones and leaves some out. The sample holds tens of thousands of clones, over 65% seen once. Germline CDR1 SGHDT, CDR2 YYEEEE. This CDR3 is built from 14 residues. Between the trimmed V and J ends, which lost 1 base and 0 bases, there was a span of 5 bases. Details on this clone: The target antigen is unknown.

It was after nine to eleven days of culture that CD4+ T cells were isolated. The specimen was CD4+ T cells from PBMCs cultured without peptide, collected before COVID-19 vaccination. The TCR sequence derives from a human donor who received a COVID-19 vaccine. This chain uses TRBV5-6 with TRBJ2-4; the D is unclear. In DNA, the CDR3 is TGTGCCAGCAGCTTGAGGTTAGCCAAAAACATTCAGTACTTC. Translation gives CASSLRLAKNIQYF.